This T cell receptor (beta chain) derives from a study of blood T cell repertoires in COVID-19. Only in-frame clones appear in the TCRdb table, and some are missing; sequencing was by immunoSEQ multiplex PCR. The data contain roughly 300,000 clones, about 86% of them singletons. Between the trimmed V and J ends, which lost 3 bases and 1 base, there was a span of 10 bases. Germline V CDR1 and CDR2: SGHRS, YFSETQ. The CDR3 contains 14 residues. Specimen: PBMCs or T cells enriched from blood (not recorded which). This TCR derives from a woman aged 35 to 49 with acute COVID-19. The V and J genes are TRBV5-1 and TRBJ1-1; maybe TRBD1 (5 bases). Written as DNA, the CDR3 is TGCGCCAGCAGCTCTAGCGGGGGGAACACTGAAGCTTTCTTT. Translated, it gives CASSSSGGNTEAFF.